One and the same sample provided the 18 T cell receptor beta chains below, sequenced in a study of molecular identifiers for immune sequencing clone quantification. A single record per CDR3 protein comes from TCRdb applying MiXCR to the PCR reads. The sample lists approximately 680,000 distinct CDR3 sequences; about 25% were seen once. The sequencing input was naive CD8+ T cells from blood, with Jurkat cell RNA spiked in. The subset denotes: FACS-sorted CD8+CD4-CCR7+CD45RA+ naive T cells. Source of these receptors: a human donor in good health. Some libraries in this study had Jurkat cell RNA spiked in.

This clonotype has only a few counts. J is TRBJ1-5 and V is TRBV27; D possibly corresponds to TRBD1 (6 bases). There are 18 residues in the CDR3. Germline V lookup: CDR1 MNHEY, CDR2 SMNVEV (reference sequence). Trimming shortened V by 3 bases and J by 0 bases, and 18 bases separated the two germline ends. For the CDR3, the DNA is TGTGCCAGCAGTTTGATATTTGGGGGCAGACATAGCAATCAGCCCCAGCATTTT. Its translation: CASSLIFGGRHSNQPQHF.

This clonotype occurred many times. The rearrangement links TRBV7-6 to TRBJ2-3, with a possible D match to TRBD1 (5 bases). CDR3 size: 17 residues. V was shortened by 5 bases and J by 0 bases, with 18 bases between the two germline ends. Germline CDR1 and CDR2: SGHVS and FNYEAQ. The CDR3 sequence is CASSPTRGASSTDTQYF. The CDR3 DNA follows: TGTGCCAGCAGCCCTACAAGGGGCGCCTCAAGCACAGATACGCAGTATTTT.

Regarding this clonotype: One base away lies a much larger clone, so this may be a sequencing read error. This chain connects TRBV4-1 to TRBJ2-6; 11 nucleotides match TRBD1. Germline V CDR1 and CDR2: MGHRA, YSYEKL. There are 19 residues in the CDR3. DNA for the CDR3: TGCGCCAGCAGCCCTGGGACAGGGGGTGCTTACTCTGGGGCCAACGTCCAGACTTTC. It encodes CASSPGTGGAYSGANVQTF.

For this clonotype: Germline is not matched at one junction end, which may reflect a read error. The chain uses TRBV7-2 and TRBJ2-7, with 7 bases that match TRBD2. CDR3 size: 14 residues. Germline lookup yields CDR1 SGHTA and CDR2 FQGNSA. The CDR3 bases are TGTGCCAGCAGCTTAGGACTAGCAGATTACGGGCAGTACTTC. Its translation: CASSLGLADYGQYF.

In this sample, this clonotype turned up many times. This chain uses TRBV12-3 or TRBV12-4 with TRBJ2-3, with D possibly matching TRBD2 (7 bases). V dropped 0 bases and J dropped 4 bases, with 17 bases sitting between them. CDR3 size: 17 residues. This CDR3 is CASSLARLAEGADTQYF. DNA of the CDR3: TGTGCCAGCAGTTTAGCACGGCTAGCGGAGGGGGCAGATACGCAGTATTTT.

In this sample, this clonotype turned up many times. The rearrangement joins TRBV3-1 to TRBJ1-5; tentative D call: TRBD1 (6 bases). The CDR3 loop spans 16 amino acids. Germline CDR1 reads LGHDT; CDR2 reads YNNKEL (reference sequence). V dropped 0 bases and J dropped 6 bases, with 15 bases sitting between them. CDR3 residues: CASSQDTGGLGQPQHF. CDR3 nucleotides: TGTGCCAGCAGCCAAGATACCGGGGGCTTAGGTCAGCCCCAGCATTTT.

For this clonotype: This clone may be a read error of a much larger clone one base away. The chain couples TRBV27 to TRBJ1-5; the D gene is possibly TRBD1 (5 bases). Germline lookup yields CDR1 MNHEY and CDR2 SMNVEV (reference sequence). The CDR3 is 14 amino acids. CDR3 protein: CVSSLLGGNQPQHF. Here the CDR3 DNA reads TGTGTCAGCAGTTTATTGGGGGGCAATCAGCCCCAGCATTTT.

The V and J genes are TRBV2 and TRBJ2-1; D gene ambiguous. Trimming shortened V by 4 bases and J by 8 bases, and 3 bases separated the two germline ends. This CDR3 spans 10 amino acids. CDR1 and CDR2 from the germline V gene are SNHLY and FYNNEI. CDR3 protein: CASSVYEQFF. Here the CDR3 DNA reads TGTGCCAGCAGTGTATATGAGCAGTTCTTC.

J is TRBJ2-7 and V is TRBV4-3; 7 bases are a match to TRBD1. The junction had 11 bases not matched to a gene; V was cut back by 4 bases and J by 2 bases. The germline CDR1 and CDR2 sequences are LGHNA and YSLEER. This CDR3 is 16 amino acids long. The CDR3 bases are TGCGCCAGCAGCCCGGGGACAGACGGCCACCCCTACGAGCAGTACTTC. Protein: CASSPGTDGHPYEQYF.

In the case of this clonotype: A single base separates this from a much larger clone, so it may be a read error. The genes are TRBV20-1 and TRBJ1-2; the D gene is possibly TRBD1 (6 bases). Germline-derived CDR1 and CDR2 are DFQATT and SNEGSKA (reference sequence). V was trimmed by 0 bases and J by 4 bases, leaving 18 bases between them. The CDR3 is 16 residues long. The CDR3 nucleotides read TGCAGTGCTAGAGATCTGGGGGCACCGTCGTTCTATGGCTACACCTTC. This encodes CSARDLGAPSFYGYTF.

The rearrangement joins TRBV4-3 to TRBJ1-2; tentatively, D is TRBD1 (6 bases). The V gene lost 0 bases and the J gene lost 7 bases, with 21 bases spanning the gap. CDR1 LGHNA and CDR2 YSLEER come from the germline V gene. This CDR3 contains 17 residues. CDR3 in amino acids: CASSQDRWGQGFLGYTF. CDR3 nucleotide sequence: TGCGCCAGCAGCCAAGATCGTTGGGGGCAGGGATTTCTTGGCTACACCTTC.

In this sample, this clonotype turned up many times. The chain links TRBV28 to TRBJ1-5; tentative D call: TRBD1 (5 bases). The V end lost 9 bases, the J end lost 6 bases, and 24 bases lay between the germline ends. Germline V CDR1 and CDR2: MDHEN, SYDVKM. This CDR3 is 16 amino acids long. The CDR3 here is CASLTPRGGGGQPQHF. Written as DNA, the CDR3 is TGTGCCAGTCTAACCCCTCGGGGTGGCGGGGGTCAGCCCCAGCATTTT.

This clonotype was picked up many times. The chain has TRBV30 and TRBJ1-1, with 7 bases that match TRBD1. V dropped 5 bases and J dropped 5; count of bases not matched to a gene: 8. The germline gives CDR1 GTSNPN, CDR2 SVGIG (reference sequence). This CDR3 comprises 13 residues. As DNA, the CDR3 is TGTGCCTGGGACAGGGCATTTAATACTGAAGCTTTCTTT. The encoded protein is CAWDRAFNTEAFF.

This clonotype was observed at least ten times. The genes are TRBV7-2 and TRBJ2-7, with a weak D call TRBD2 (6 bases). Per germline, CDR1 SGHTA and CDR2 FQGNSA. The length of the CDR3 is 14 residues. V was shortened by 5 bases and J by 0 bases, with 11 bases between the two germline ends. CDR3 amino acids: CASSPGTFSYEQYF. The CDR3, as DNA: TGTGCCAGCAGCCCAGGGACTTTCTCCTACGAGCAGTACTTC.

The chain is built from TRBV13 and TRBJ2-5, with 7 bases aligning to TRBD1. V shed 6 bases and J 4 bases; nucleotides not matched to a gene: 8. The CDR3 length is 14 residues. Germline CDR1 and CDR2: PRHDT and FYEKMQ (reference sequence). The CDR3 here is CASRYRGGGETQYF. The DNA for the CDR3 is TGTGCCAGCAGGTACAGGGGCGGAGGAGAGACCCAGTACTTC.

With regard to this clonotype: One junction end does not reproduce the germline sequence, and a read error may be involved. This chain links TRBV19 with TRBJ2-7; D unclear. The CDR3 length is 14 residues. Looked up from germline, CDR1 is LNHDA and CDR2 is SQIVND (reference sequence). The CDR3 protein is CVSSPTDGLYEQYF. CDR3 in DNA: TGTGTCAGTAGTCCAACGGACGGATTATACGAGCAGTACTTC.

As for this clonotype: A read error is possible here, since a much larger clone lies one base away. The J gene is TRBJ2-7, the V gene TRBV29-1; a weak D match, TRBD2 (5 bases). The CDR3 runs 12 residues. Per the germline V gene, CDR1 is SQVTM and CDR2 is ANQGSEA. The CDR3 region has the DNA TGCAGCGTTGTCCTGGGTCAGTGGGAGCAGTGCTTC. Residues: CSVVLGQWEQCF.

Note on this clonotype: One end of the junction fails to match germline, which may point to a read error. This chain joins TRBV6-2 or TRBV6-3 and TRBJ2-5; TRBD1 matches at 10 bases. Germline CDR1 reads MNHEY; CDR2 reads SVGEGT. The CDR3 consists of 15 residues. CDR3 sequence: CARSYSTGGVETQYF. CDR3 sequence (DNA): TGTGCCCGCAGTTACTCGACAGGGGGCGTAGAGACCCAGTACTTC.